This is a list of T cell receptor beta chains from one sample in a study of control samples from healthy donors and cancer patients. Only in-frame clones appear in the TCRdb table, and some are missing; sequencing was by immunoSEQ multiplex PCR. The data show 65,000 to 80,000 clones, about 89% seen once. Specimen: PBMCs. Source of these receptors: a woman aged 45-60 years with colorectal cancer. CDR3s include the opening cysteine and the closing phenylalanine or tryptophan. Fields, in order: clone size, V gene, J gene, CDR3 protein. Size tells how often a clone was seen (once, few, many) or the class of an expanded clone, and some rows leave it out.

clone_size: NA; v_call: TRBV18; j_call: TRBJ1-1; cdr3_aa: CASSPLEVGEAFF
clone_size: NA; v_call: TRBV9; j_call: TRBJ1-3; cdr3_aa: CASSDGGGSGNTIYF
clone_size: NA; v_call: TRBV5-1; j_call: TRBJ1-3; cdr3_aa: CASSLEGARGNTIYF
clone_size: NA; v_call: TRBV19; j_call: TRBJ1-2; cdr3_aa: CASSPGTARYTF
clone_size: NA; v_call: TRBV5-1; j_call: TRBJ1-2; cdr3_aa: CASSLGDRGLDGYTF
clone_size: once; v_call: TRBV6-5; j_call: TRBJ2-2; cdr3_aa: CASSYQENTGELFF
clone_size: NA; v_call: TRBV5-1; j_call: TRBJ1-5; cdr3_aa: CASSLGGGAQPQHF
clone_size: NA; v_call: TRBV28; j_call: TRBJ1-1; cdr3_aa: CASSPADSLNTEAFF
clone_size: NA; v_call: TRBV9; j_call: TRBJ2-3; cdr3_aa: CASSPVGTSTDTQYF
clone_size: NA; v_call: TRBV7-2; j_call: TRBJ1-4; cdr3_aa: CATAPGFQTGIKLFF
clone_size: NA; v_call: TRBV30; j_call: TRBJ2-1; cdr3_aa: CAWSRDKEQFF
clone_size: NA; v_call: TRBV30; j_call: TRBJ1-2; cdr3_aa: CACHKTDRNYGYTF
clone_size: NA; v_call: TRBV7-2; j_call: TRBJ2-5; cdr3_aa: CASSLALASETQYF
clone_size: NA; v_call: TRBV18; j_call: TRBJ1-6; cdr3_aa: CASSQDGNNSPLHF
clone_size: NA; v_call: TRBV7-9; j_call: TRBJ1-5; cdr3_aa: CASMLRADRFNQPQHF
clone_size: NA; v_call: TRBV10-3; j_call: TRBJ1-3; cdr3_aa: CASGAVSGNTIYF
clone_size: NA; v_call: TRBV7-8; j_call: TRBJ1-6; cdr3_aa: CASSHDRTNSPLHF
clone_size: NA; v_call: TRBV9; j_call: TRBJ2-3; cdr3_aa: CASSVEGAFSTDTQYF
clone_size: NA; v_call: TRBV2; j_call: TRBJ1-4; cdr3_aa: CASRWQATEKLFF
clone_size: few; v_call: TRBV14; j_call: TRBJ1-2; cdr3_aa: CASSQDYGGYTF
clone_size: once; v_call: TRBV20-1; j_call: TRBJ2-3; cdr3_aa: CSASGLGQAGDTQYF
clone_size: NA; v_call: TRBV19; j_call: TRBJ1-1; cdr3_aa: CASRRSQGFGLIGEAFF
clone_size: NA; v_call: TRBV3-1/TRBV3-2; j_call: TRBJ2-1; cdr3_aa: CASSQVVGRTSNEQFF
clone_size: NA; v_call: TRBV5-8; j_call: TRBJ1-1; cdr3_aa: CASILSYLNTEAFF
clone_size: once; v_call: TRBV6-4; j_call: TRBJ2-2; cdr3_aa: CASSTEDTNTGELFF
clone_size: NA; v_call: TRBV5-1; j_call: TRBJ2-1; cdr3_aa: CASSANNNEQFF
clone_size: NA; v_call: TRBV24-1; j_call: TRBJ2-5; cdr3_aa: CATSGRSGQLQETQYF